The 25 T cell receptor beta chains below come from one sample, sequenced in a study of blood T cell repertoires in COVID-19. Assay: immunoSEQ multiplex PCR; the TCRdb copy retains only in-frame clones and omits some. The profile covers about 330,000 clones, with over 75% appearing a single time and roughly 1% taken by the ten largest. The source material was PBMCs or T cells enriched from blood (not recorded which). The receptors come from a woman under 40 who had recovered from COVID-19.

The chain carries TRBV9 and TRBJ2-2; weak D call: TRBD2 (5 bases). Trimming stripped 0 bases from V and 4 bases from J, with 13 bases between. Germline assignment: CDR1 SGDLS and CDR2 YYNGEE. The CDR3 is 16 residues long. The CDR3 nucleotides read TGTGCCAGCAGCGTAGAAGCCCGGGATCGCACCGGGGAGCTGTTTTTT. This encodes CASSVEARDRTGELFF.

The chain recombines TRBV30 with TRBJ1-1; weak D call: TRBD1 (5 bases). Germline values: CDR1 GTSNPN, CDR2 SVGIG (reference sequence). This CDR3 has 16 residues. V was pared by 5 bases and J by 1 base, with 20 bases between. This chain's CDR3 is CAWRGAEAEKNTEAFF. The CDR3 DNA reads TGTGCCTGGCGAGGGGCGGAGGCAGAAAAGAACACTGAAGCTTTCTTT.

The chain joins TRBV13 to TRBJ2-5; D call uncertain. Germline CDR1 reads PRHDT; CDR2 reads FYEKMQ (reference sequence). V lost 4 bases to trimming and J lost 5 bases, with 8 bases between them. The CDR3 has 12 amino acids. The CDR3 nucleotides are TGTGCCAGCAGCTCACTTTGGGAGACCCAGTACTTC. This codes for CASSSLWETQYF.

This rearrangement joins TRBV5-1 to TRBJ2-7; TRBD1 matches at 7 bases. The CDR3 is 15 amino acids. Germline V gene lookup returns CDR1 SGHRS and CDR2 YFSETQ. Trimming cost V 5 bases and J 2 bases; bases outside gene matches: 10. CDR3 amino acids: CASRYRDSDTYEQYF. CDR3 nucleotide sequence: TGCGCCAGCAGATACCGGGACAGCGACACCTACGAGCAGTACTTC.

The V gene is TRBV19, the J gene TRBJ2-2; 9 nucleotides agree with TRBD1. CDR1 and CDR2 (germline): LNHDA, SQIVND (reference sequence). The CDR3 sequence is 16 residues long. J lost 4 bases, V lost 5 bases, and 8 bases had no gene match. This CDR3 is CASSARQGVSTGELFF. In nucleotides, the CDR3 is TGTGCCAGTAGTGCCCGACAGGGGGTGAGCACCGGGGAGCTGTTTTTT.

The rearrangement uses TRBV5-6 and TRBJ2-7; the D is unclear. The V gene's germline CDR1 is SGHDT and CDR2 YYEEEE. This CDR3 has 13 amino acids. Between the trimmed V and J ends, which lost 4 bases and 2 bases, there was a span of 10 bases. CDR3 residues: CASSRTVTYEQYF. The CDR3 nucleotides are TGTGCCAGCAGCCGAACAGTCACCTACGAGCAGTACTTC.

This clone was recorded a few times. J is TRBJ1-1 and V is TRBV19; 7 bases are a match to TRBD1. This CDR3 has 15 amino acids. The V and J ends lost 4 bases and 1 base, in that order; junction bases with no gene match: 6. Germline V gene lookup returns CDR1 LNHDA and CDR2 SQIVND (reference sequence). The CDR3, as DNA: TGTGCCAGTAGTACCTTACAGGGGAAGAACACTGAAGCTTTCTTT. Its translation: CASSTLQGKNTEAFF.

Here the CDR3 reads CASCGSNTDTQYF. Here the CDR3 DNA reads TGTGCCAGCTGCGGGTCAAACACAGATACGCAGTATTTT. The chain couples TRBV5-8 to TRBJ2-3; D perhaps matches TRBD2 (5 bases). Germline-derived CDR1 and CDR2 are SGHTS and YDEGEE. Trimming took 7 bases from V and 2 from J, leaving 11 bases between them. The CDR3 loop spans 13 amino acids.

The chain is built from TRBV10-3 and TRBJ2-2; 8 nucleotides agree with TRBD1. Germline CDR1 and CDR2: ENHRY and SYGVKD. This CDR3 region has 15 residues. V was clipped by 10 bases and J by 2 bases; unmatched bases: 9. The CDR3 region is CATLRTGSNTGELFF. Written as DNA, the CDR3 is TGTGCCACGCTGAGGACAGGGAGTAACACCGGGGAGCTGTTTTTT.

V gene TRBV5-5 combines with J gene TRBJ1-1; TRBD1 might be the D (6 bases). The CDR3 has 11 amino acids. V lost 2 bases and J lost 12, with 11 bases in between. Germline loops: CDR1 SGHKS, CDR2 YYEKEE (reference sequence). CDR3 in DNA: TGTGCCAGCAGCTTTAACAGGGCGTCTTTCTTT. Translation gives CASSFNRASFF.

The chain combines TRBV28 with TRBJ1-5; D is possibly TRBD1 (5 bases). The length of the CDR3 is 15 residues. Germline loops: CDR1 MDHEN, CDR2 SYDVKM. V was clipped by 5 bases and J by 1 base, with 12 bases between them. The CDR3 region is CASSVGGGSNQPQHF. The CDR3 bases are TGTGCCAGCAGTGTGGGGGGTGGGAGCAATCAGCCCCAGCATTTT.

The V gene is TRBV5-1, the J gene TRBJ1-4; 7 bases match TRBD1. Germline CDR1 and CDR2: SGHRS and YFSETQ. V lost 0 bases to trimming and J lost 14 bases; unmatched junction nucleotides: 10. This CDR3 has 14 residues. The CDR3 loop is CASSLGDRVGRLFF. The CDR3 nucleotides are TGCGCCAGCAGCTTGGGGGACAGAGTAGGAAGGCTGTTTTTT.

The chain combines TRBV6-5 with TRBJ2-3, with D possibly being TRBD2 (5 bases). Germline-derived CDR1 and CDR2 are MNHEY and SVGAGI. There are 15 residues in the CDR3. V lost 6 bases, J lost 0 bases, and 13 bases lay in between. The CDR3 DNA sequence: TGTGCCAGCAGGAAGGACTTTTCTAGCACAGATACGCAGTATTTT. Its protein is CASRKDFSSTDTQYF.

The J gene is TRBJ1-1, the V gene TRBV7-6, with 7 bases fitting TRBD1. The trim removed 5 bases at V and 4 bases at J, leaving 10 bases unmatched. The CDR3 extends over 15 amino acids. The V gene's germline CDR1 is SGHVS and CDR2 FNYEAQ. CDR3 sequence reads: CASSDRQGGGTEAFF. CDR3 in DNA: TGTGCCAGCAGCGACCGACAGGGTGGTGGCACTGAAGCTTTCTTT.

The chain uses TRBV3-1 (or the pseudogene TRBV3-2) and TRBJ1-2; D perhaps matches TRBD1 (5 bases). The CDR3 runs 15 residues. Trimming removed 4 bases at V and 2 bases at J, with 14 bases between. Looked up from germline, CDR1 is LGHDT and CDR2 is YNNKEL (reference sequence). CDR3 coding DNA: TGTGCCAGCAGCCCCCACACGGGGGGGAACTATGGCTACACCTTC. It is translated as CASSPHTGGNYGYTF.

A few counts support this clone. The chain uses TRBV7-6 and TRBJ2-7, with D perhaps matching TRBD2 (6 bases). V was clipped by 5 bases and J by 8 bases, with 19 bases between them. Germline V CDR1 and CDR2: SGHVS, FNYEAQ. CDR3 size: 14 residues. In DNA form, the CDR3 reads TGTGCCAGCAGCCTCCGGGACTCCCCAGAGCAGCAGTACTTC. It is translated as CASSLRDSPEQQYF.

This sequence joins TRBV5-6 and TRBJ1-2, with D perhaps matching TRBD1 (6 bases). Germline-derived CDR1 and CDR2 are SGHDT and YYEEEE. Between the trimmed V and J ends, which lost 0 bases and 2 bases, there was a span of 8 bases. This CDR3 has 14 residues. The CDR3 DNA is TGTGCCAGCAGCTTGGGACAGGCCAACTATGGCTACACCTTC. Translated, it gives CASSLGQANYGYTF.

This clone was seen only once. The chain links TRBV19 to TRBJ1-4; tentatively, D is TRBD1 (5 bases). This CDR3 has 13 amino acids. Germline CDR1 reads LNHDA; CDR2 reads SQIVND (reference sequence). The ends were cut back, 3 bases at V and 8 bases at J, with 10 bases in the middle. The CDR3 region is CASSIDRSEKLFF. CDR3 bases: TGTGCCAGTAGTATTGACAGATCAGAAAAACTGTTTTTT.

The chain recombines TRBV30 with TRBJ1-4, with D tentatively TRBD1 (5 bases). CDR3 size: 16 residues. The germline V gene has CDR1 GTSNPN and CDR2 SVGIG (reference sequence). V lost 0 bases and J 5 bases, leaving 16 bases between the germline ends. The CDR3 region is CAWSVQRTPINEKLFF. The CDR3 DNA follows: TGTGCCTGGAGTGTACAGAGGACACCCATAAATGAAAAACTGTTTTTT.

As concerns this clone: Different DNA sequences within this sample yield the same CDR3. The rearrangement links TRBV5-1 to TRBJ2-1, with 9 bases that match TRBD1. The CDR3 spans 13 residues. The junction had 2 bases not matched to a gene; V was cut back by 3 bases and J by 7 bases. The germline V gene encodes CDR1 SGHRS and CDR2 YFSETQ. CDR3 in DNA: TGCGCCAGCAGCTCGGGGACAGGGAATGAGCAGTTCTTC. This translates into CASSSGTGNEQFF.

V and J are TRBV9 and TRBJ2-1; D ambiguous. This CDR3 is 13 amino acids long. The ends were cut back, 4 bases at V and 2 bases at J, with 7 bases in the middle. Germline loops: CDR1 SGDLS, CDR2 YYNGEE. The CDR3 DNA reads as TGTGCCAGCAGCCCTTGGCCCTACAATGAGCAGTTCTTC. It encodes CASSPWPYNEQFF.

The chain recombines TRBV12-1 with TRBJ2-3; TRBD1, the D gene given by the table, was not confirmed from the DNA. TRBV12-1 is annotated as a pseudogene. The CDR3 has 16 amino acids. The DNA of the CDR3 is TGTGCCAGCAGCCGGAGGGGGACAGGGCACACAGATACGCAGTATTTT. Encoded protein: CASSRRGTGHTDTQYF.

This clone is a singleton in its sample. The chain recombines TRBV5-4 with TRBJ1-1; weak D call: TRBD1 (6 bases). Germline V lookup: CDR1 SGHNT, CDR2 YYREEE (reference sequence). There are 13 residues in the CDR3. The V end was cut by 4 bases, the J end by 4 bases, with 11 bases between. CDR3 loop: CASSVQGSTEAFF. The CDR3 DNA sequence: TGTGCCAGCAGCGTACAGGGAAGCACTGAAGCTTTCTTT.

This chain uses TRBV28 with TRBJ1-5; 8 bases are shared with TRBD1. V lost 5 bases to trimming and J lost 6 bases; unmatched junction nucleotides: 6. The CDR3 totals 14 residues. CDR1 is MDHEN and CDR2 is SYDVKM in the germline V gene. The chain's CDR3 is CASSTGQGGQPQHF. DNA for the CDR3: TGTGCCAGCAGTACCGGACAGGGAGGTCAGCCCCAGCATTTT.

J is TRBJ2-7 and V is TRBV7-2; 11 bases line up with TRBD2. Germline lookup yields CDR1 SGHTA and CDR2 FQGNSA. The CDR3 loop spans 14 amino acids. The trim removed 5 bases at V and 6 bases at J, leaving 6 bases unmatched. CDR3 in DNA: TGTGCCAGCAGCGGTAGCGGGGGGGCTATCGAGCAGTACTTC. It encodes CASSGSGGAIEQYF.